This entry lists 14 T cell receptor beta chains sequenced from one sample in a study of blood T cells in healthy people across ages. Using a J-beta primer mix together with a sample-barcoded 5' primer, a second PCR was run for roughly 7 to 11 cycles. TCRdb re-called the 5' RACE reads with MiXCR, one entry per CDR3 protein. The table shows approximately 900,000 distinct CDR3 sequences, with under 50% occurring only once. Sequencing used blood. The receptors stem from a man between 25 and 39 years old in good health.

V is TRBV9 and J is TRBJ2-3; 10 positions match TRBD2. The CDR3 is 14 residues long. Germline V gives CDR1 SGDLS, CDR2 YYNGEE. V shed 4 bases, J shed 6 bases, and the junction held 5 bases outside the gene matches. CDR3 loop: CASSLSGGWDTQYF. The CDR3 nucleotides are TGTGCCAGCAGCCTTAGCGGGGGGTGGGATACGCAGTATTTT.

This sequence joins TRBV20-1 and TRBJ2-3, with D perhaps matching TRBD2 (5 bases). The germline CDR1 and CDR2 sequences are DFQATT and SNEGSKA (reference sequence). CDR3 length equals 14 residues. V lost 6 bases and J lost 0, with 13 bases in between. The CDR3 reads CSAQAGASTDTQYF. The CDR3 coding sequence is TGCAGTGCGCAGGCGGGTGCTAGCACAGATACGCAGTATTTT.

This clonotype has just a few counts. V gene TRBV11-2 combines with J gene TRBJ2-1; D call uncertain. CDR3 length: 15 amino acids. The germline CDR1 and CDR2 sequences are SGHAT and FQNNGV. Trimming left V 0 bases short and J 8 bases short, with 14 bases between. The CDR3 region has the DNA TGTGCCAGCAGCTTAGACCCGACGCCCGGCCATGAGCAGTTCTTC. It yields the protein CASSLDPTPGHEQFF.

V and J are TRBV5-6 and TRBJ2-3; a possible D gene is TRBD2 (5 bases). CDR1 is SGHDT, CDR2 YYEEEE, per germline. V lost 1 base to trimming and J lost 4 bases, with 10 bases between them. The CDR3 runs to 14 residues. CDR3 sequence: CASSLLTEADTQYF. Written as DNA, the CDR3 is TGTGCCAGCAGCTTGTTAACGGAGGCAGATACGCAGTATTTT.

The CDR3 protein is CSATIRDRGMVTQYF. In nucleotides, the CDR3 is TGCAGTGCCACGATCCGGGACAGGGGGATGGTGACCCAGTACTTC. V is TRBV20-1 and J is TRBJ2-5, with TRBD1 matching over 11 bases. V lost 6 bases, J lost 7 bases, and 13 bases stayed unmatched. The CDR3 has 15 residues. Germline CDR1 and CDR2: DFQATT and SNEGSKA (reference sequence).

The chain employs TRBV5-1 and TRBJ1-3, with TRBD1 matching 10 bases. Germline V gives CDR1 SGHRS, CDR2 YFSETQ. The length of the CDR3 is 17 residues. The junction had 7 bases not matched to a gene; V was cut back by 4 bases and J by 0 bases. The chain's CDR3 is CASSTGDRGFSGNTIYF. In DNA, the CDR3 is TGCGCCAGCAGCACGGGGGACAGGGGATTCTCTGGAAACACCATATATTTT.

The rearrangement joins TRBV6-1 to TRBJ2-3; the D is unclear. This CDR3 has 16 amino acids. CDR1 MNHNS and CDR2 SASEGT come from the germline V gene. Trimming stripped 8 bases from V and 0 bases from J, with 18 bases between. CDR3 DNA: TGTGCCAGCGCTTCCACATCTCAGCCTAGCACAGATACGCAGTATTTT. This encodes CASASTSQPSTDTQYF.

The chain combines TRBV20-1 with TRBJ2-5, with 8 bases aligning to TRBD1. With V trimmed by 3 bases and J by 4 bases, 7 bases remained unmatched. The CDR3 has 14 residues. Per germline, CDR1 DFQATT and CDR2 SNEGSKA (reference sequence). Here the CDR3 DNA reads TGCAGTGCTAGGGCCGGGACAGGAGTAGAGACCCAGTACTTC. Protein sequence: CSARAGTGVETQYF.

This rearrangement joins TRBV2 to TRBJ1-6; D is ambiguous. The ends were cut back, 6 bases at V and 6 bases at J, with 9 bases in the middle. The germline V gene encodes CDR1 SNHLY and CDR2 FYNNEI. The CDR3 has 13 residues. CDR3 protein: CASRPQANSPLHF. The CDR3 coding sequence is TGTGCCAGCAGGCCCCAGGCTAATTCACCCCTCCACTTT.

This clonotype was seen just once. The chain is built from TRBV6-4 and TRBJ2-1, with a possible D match to TRBD2 (6 bases). Germline V CDR1 and CDR2: MRHNA, SNTAGT. CDR3 length equals 16 residues. Between the trimmed V and J ends, which lost 1 base and 0 bases, there was a span of 10 bases. The CDR3 here is CASSDWAGSSYNEQFF. In DNA, the CDR3 is TGTGCCAGCAGTGACTGGGCGGGGAGCTCCTACAATGAGCAGTTCTTC.

This chain links TRBV7-2 with TRBJ2-7; 8 positions agree with TRBD2. The CDR3 runs 15 residues. The V and J ends lost 0 bases and 7 bases, in that order; junction bases with no gene match: 8. Germline loops: CDR1 SGHTA, CDR2 FQGNSA. In nucleotides, the CDR3 is TGTGCCAGCAGCTTAGCCGTAGCGGGGTCCGGAGAGCAGTACTTC. Translation: CASSLAVAGSGEQYF.

This clonotype has just a few counts. V is TRBV6-2 or TRBV6-3 and J is TRBJ1-2; no clear D gene. V lost 4 bases, J lost 0 bases, and 12 bases lay in between. The CDR3 spans 15 residues. The germline gives CDR1 MNHEY, CDR2 SVGEGT. The CDR3 DNA reads TGTGCCAGCAGTTCGTTTCAGGAAGCTAACTATGGCTACACCTTC. Translated: CASSSFQEANYGYTF.

The chain combines TRBV20-1 with TRBJ2-3, with D possibly TRBD1 on 7 matching bases. This CDR3 region has 16 residues. The germline gives CDR1 DFQATT, CDR2 SNEGSKA (reference sequence). Trimming stripped 6 bases from V and 2 bases from J, with 21 bases between. CDR3 DNA: TGCAGTGCCGGAGGGGGCAGGGTAACCTCCACAGATACGCAGTATTTT. It codes for CSAGGGRVTSTDTQYF.

This clonotype was found a few times. J is TRBJ2-3 and V is TRBV5-1; D unresolved. Trimming removed 5 bases from V and 2 bases from J, with 9 bases in between. The CDR3 loop spans 13 amino acids. CDR1 is SGHRS, CDR2 YFSETQ, per germline. For the CDR3, the DNA is TGCGCCAGCAGTACACCTGACACAGATACGCAGTATTTT. Translation: CASSTPDTDTQYF.